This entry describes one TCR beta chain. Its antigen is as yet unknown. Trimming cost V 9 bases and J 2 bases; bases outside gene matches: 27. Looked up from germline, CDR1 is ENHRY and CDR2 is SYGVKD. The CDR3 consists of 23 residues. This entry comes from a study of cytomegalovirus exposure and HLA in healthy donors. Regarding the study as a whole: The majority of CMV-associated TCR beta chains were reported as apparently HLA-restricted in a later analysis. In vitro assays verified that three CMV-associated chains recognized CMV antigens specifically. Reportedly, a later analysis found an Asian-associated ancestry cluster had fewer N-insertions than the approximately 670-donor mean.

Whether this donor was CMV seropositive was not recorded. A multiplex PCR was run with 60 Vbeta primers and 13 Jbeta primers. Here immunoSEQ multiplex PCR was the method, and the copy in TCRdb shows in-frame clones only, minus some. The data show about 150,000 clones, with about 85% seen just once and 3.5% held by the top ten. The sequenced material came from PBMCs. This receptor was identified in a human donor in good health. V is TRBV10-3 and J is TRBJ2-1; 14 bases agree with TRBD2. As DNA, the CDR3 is TGTGCCATTGGGGCCCGAACTGGGACGGACCTGAGACTAGCGGGAGGGCCCTACAATGAGCAGTTCTTC. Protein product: CAIGARTGTDLRLAGGPYNEQFF.